The 23 T cell receptor beta chains below all came from one sample that was sequenced in a study of blood T cell repertoires in COVID-19. Clones were read by immunoSEQ multiplex PCR, and TCRdb kept only the in-frame ones, dropping some. The table has about 57,000 clones, about 81% seen once. Sequenced input: peripheral blood. These receptors were taken from a woman between 55 and 75 years old with acute or convalescent COVID-19.

This clone has just a few counts. The J gene is TRBJ2-1, the V gene TRBV6-1; D gene uncertain. Trimming left V 2 bases short and J 8 bases short, with 13 bases between. The CDR3 totals 14 residues. Looked up from germline, CDR1 is MNHNS and CDR2 is SASEGT. CDR3 loop: CASSELRRSDEQFF. The CDR3 DNA sequence: TGTGCCAGCAGTGAATTAAGGCGCAGCGATGAGCAGTTCTTC.

This chain joins TRBV11-3 and TRBJ1-1, with unresolved D. The germline gives CDR1 SGHNT, CDR2 YENEEA. The CDR3 is 13 amino acids. V lost 5 bases, J lost 0 bases, and 7 bases lay in between. CDR3 sequence (DNA): TGTGCCAGCAGCCAAACAGTGAACACTGAAGCTTTCTTT. This translates into CASSQTVNTEAFF.

The genes are TRBV19 and TRBJ1-1; D not certain. This CDR3 has 15 residues. V lost 3 bases and J lost 0, with 11 bases in between. CDR1 LNHDA and CDR2 SQIVND come from the germline V gene (reference sequence). The CDR3 DNA sequence: TGTGCCAGTAGTATGACGGGGAACATGAACACTGAAGCTTTCTTT. Its translation is CASSMTGNMNTEAFF.

The rearrangement uses TRBV6-5 and TRBJ1-1; no clear D. Deletions cut 4 bases from V and 7 bases from J, with 13 bases between. This CDR3 comprises 13 residues. Germline-derived CDR1 and CDR2 are MNHEY and SVGAGI. The CDR3 spells CASSFLGPYEAFF. CDR3 sequence (DNA): TGTGCCAGCAGTTTCCTTGGGCCCTATGAAGCTTTCTTT.

The V and J genes are TRBV10-2 and TRBJ2-2; D gene unclear. Germline CDR1 reads WSHSY; CDR2 reads SAAADI. This CDR3 contains 14 residues. The V gene lost 6 bases and the J gene lost 7 bases, with 15 bases spanning the gap. The CDR3 sequence is CASSNSLVSGELFF. CDR3 coding DNA: TGCGCCAGCAGCAACAGTTTAGTCAGCGGGGAGCTGTTTTTT.

The chain couples TRBV5-1 to TRBJ2-3; D not certain. Germline lookup yields CDR1 SGHRS and CDR2 YFSETQ. The CDR3 extends over 15 amino acids. V was trimmed by 4 bases and J by 1 base, leaving 13 bases between them. The CDR3 sequence is CASSVYFGGTDTQYF. CDR3 DNA sequence: TGCGCCAGCAGCGTCTACTTTGGTGGCACAGATACGCAGTATTTT.

This clone was counted only a few times. The CDR3 DNA follows: TGCGCCAGCAGCACAGGACCGTCTACTAATGAAAAACTGTTTTTT. Its translation: CASSTGPSTNEKLFF. This sequence joins TRBV5-1 and TRBJ1-4, with D possibly TRBD1 on 5 matching bases. Germline CDR1 reads SGHRS; CDR2 reads YFSETQ. Trimming took off 4 bases at V and 2 bases at J, with 12 bases between the two ends. CDR3 length: 15 residues.

V usage is TRBV27 and J usage is TRBJ2-3, with D possibly being TRBD2 (5 bases). Germline CDR1 is MNHEY and CDR2 is SMNVEV (reference sequence). The V end lost 7 bases, the J end lost 4 bases, and 9 bases lay between the germline ends. This CDR3 contains 12 residues. In DNA, the CDR3 is TGTGCCAGCACGGGGATCTCAGATACGCAGTATTTT. This encodes CASTGISDTQYF.

The CDR3 region is CASSNGGEGTGELFF. As DNA, the CDR3 is TGTGCCAGCAGCAACGGGGGAGAAGGCACCGGGGAGCTGTTTTTT. This chain joins TRBV6-5 and TRBJ2-2; possibly TRBD2 for D (6 bases). Germline V CDR1 and CDR2: MNHEY, SVGAGI. Deletions cut 6 bases from V and 4 bases from J, with 15 bases between. The CDR3 has 15 amino acids.

V gene TRBV10-3 combines with J gene TRBJ2-5; 9 nucleotides agree with TRBD2. The germline V gene has CDR1 ENHRY and CDR2 SYGVKD. Losses at the gene ends were 4 bases for V and 2 bases for J; bases not matched to a gene: 5. This CDR3 spans 15 amino acids. CDR3 nucleotides: TGTGCCATCAGTGGGTTAGCGGGGGAACAAGAGACCCAGTACTTC. It is translated as CAISGLAGEQETQYF.

The chain uses TRBV5-1 and TRBJ1-4; 7 bases are a match to TRBD1. J lost 5 bases, V lost 0 bases, and 4 bases had no gene match. The V gene's germline CDR1 is SGHRS and CDR2 YFSETQ. This CDR3 contains 15 residues. For the CDR3, the DNA is TGCGCCAGCAGCTTGGATGTAGGGGGCAATGAAAAACTGTTTTTT. Its translation: CASSLDVGGNEKLFF.

V usage is TRBV5-1 and J usage is TRBJ1-4; D is possibly TRBD1 (6 bases). Looked up from germline, CDR1 is SGHRS and CDR2 is YFSETQ. CDR3 length: 15 residues. The germline V and J ends were trimmed by 2 bases and 5 bases, with 13 bases remaining between them. CDR3: CASSFSQGRNEKLFF. The CDR3 nucleotides read TGCGCCAGCAGCTTCTCCCAGGGGAGAAATGAAAAACTGTTTTTT.

The gene calls are TRBV14 and TRBJ1-2; the D is unclear. Germline loops: CDR1 SGHDN, CDR2 FVKESK. V gave up 3 bases and J gave up 3 bases, with 11 bases separating them. The CDR3 covers 14 residues. CDR3 nucleotides: TGTGCCAGCAGCCATCGCGGGTTGGACTATGGCTACACCTTC. Translation gives CASSHRGLDYGYTF.

The count of this clone is one. This chain links TRBV20-1 with TRBJ1-5; D remains ambiguous. V lost 6 bases, J lost 4 bases, and 7 bases lay in between. Germline V lookup: CDR1 DFQATT, CDR2 SNEGSKA (reference sequence). The CDR3 spans 11 residues. CDR3 protein: CSARHNQPQHF. CDR3 nucleotides: TGCAGTGCCAGACATAATCAGCCCCAGCATTTT.

The chain has TRBV9 and TRBJ2-3; possibly TRBD2 for D (5 bases). V lost 0 bases to trimming and J lost 0 bases, with 11 bases between them. The V gene's germline CDR1 is SGDLS and CDR2 YYNGEE. This CDR3 comprises 16 residues. CDR3 amino acids: CASSVVSGASTDTQYF. In nucleotides, the CDR3 is TGTGCCAGCAGCGTAGTAAGCGGAGCTAGCACAGATACGCAGTATTTT.

This clone has a handful of counts. V gene TRBV6-1 combines with J gene TRBJ1-1; 7 positions match TRBD1. The germline V gene has CDR1 MNHNS and CDR2 SASEGT. This CDR3 contains 13 residues. Germline trimming cut 3 bases from V and 7 bases from J; bases unmatched to any gene: 5. CDR3 nucleotides: TGTGCCAGCAGTGAGACAGGGTGGGATGAAGCTTTCTTT. It encodes CASSETGWDEAFF.

This clone occurred once. The V and J genes are TRBV14 and TRBJ2-7; D is possibly TRBD1 (6 bases). The CDR3 runs 15 residues. V was shortened by 1 base and J by 6 bases, with 16 bases between the two germline ends. Per germline, CDR1 SGHDN and CDR2 FVKESK. CDR3 coding DNA: TGTGCCAGCAGCCAAGTAGAGGACAGCCCCAGCGAGCAGTACTTC. Protein sequence: CASSQVEDSPSEQYF. Together with reference TRBV14 and TRBJ2-7, the CDR3 gives the full variable domain: EAGVTQFPSHSVIEKGQTVTLRCDPISGHDNLYWYRRVMGKEIKFLLHFVKESKQDESGMPNNRFLAERTGGTYSTLKVQPAELEDSGVYFCASSQVEDSPSEQYFGPGTRLTVT.

This clone turned up a few times. The gene calls are TRBV6-5 and TRBJ2-7; TRBD2 aligns across 7 bases. V lost 8 bases and J lost 0; bases outside the gene matches: 4. There are 13 residues in the CDR3. CDR1 and CDR2 (germline): MNHEY, SVGAGI. The CDR3 reads CASARTSSYEQYF. Here the CDR3 DNA reads TGTGCCAGCGCAAGGACTAGCTCCTACGAGCAGTACTTC.

V gene TRBV27 combines with J gene TRBJ2-3; 8 bases match TRBD2. The CDR3 is 15 amino acids. Trimming cost V 8 bases and J 5 bases; bases outside gene matches: 12. Germline V gene sequence: CDR1 MNHEY, CDR2 SMNVEV (reference sequence). The CDR3 sequence: CASWFSGAEGDTQYF. The CDR3, as DNA: TGTGCCAGCTGGTTTAGCGGGGCGGAGGGAGATACGCAGTATTTT.

This clone has just a few counts. The chain employs TRBV19 and TRBJ2-5; 9 bases are shared with TRBD2. The CDR3 runs to 14 residues. Trimming at V came to 4 bases and at J to 4 bases, leaving 4 bases not matched to a gene. Germline CDR1 and CDR2: LNHDA and SQIVND (reference sequence). In DNA, the CDR3 is TGTGCCAGTAGTAAGACTAGCGGCTTAGAGACCCAGTACTTC. As protein: CASSKTSGLETQYF.

The chain couples TRBV5-6 to TRBJ1-4; weak D call: TRBD1 (6 bases). The ends were cut back, 4 bases at V and 4 bases at J, with 11 bases in the middle. There are 14 residues in the CDR3. Germline V gene sequence: CDR1 SGHDT, CDR2 YYEEEE. The CDR3 DNA is TGTGCCAGCAGCCCACAGGGAGATAATGAAAAACTGTTTTTT. As protein: CASSPQGDNEKLFF.

This chain uses TRBV5-1 with TRBJ1-5, with D maybe TRBD1 (6 bases). The CDR3 extends over 16 amino acids. Trimming shortened V by 0 bases and J by 1 base, and 11 bases separated the two germline ends. CDR1 is SGHRS and CDR2 is YFSETQ in the germline V gene. Here the CDR3 DNA reads TGCGCCAGCAGCTTGGGGGGCGGGGGCAGCAATCAGCCCCAGCATTTT. Its protein product is CASSLGGGGSNQPQHF.

The genes are TRBV19 and TRBJ2-1; 7 positions match TRBD1. CDR3 size: 18 residues. Germline assignment: CDR1 LNHDA and CDR2 SQIVND (reference sequence). V was clipped by 0 bases and J by 0 bases; unmatched bases: 8. In DNA, the CDR3 is TGTGCCAGTAGTATAGATACAGGGGACCGAGGCTCCTACAATGAGCAGTTCTTC. It is translated as CASSIDTGDRGSYNEQFF.